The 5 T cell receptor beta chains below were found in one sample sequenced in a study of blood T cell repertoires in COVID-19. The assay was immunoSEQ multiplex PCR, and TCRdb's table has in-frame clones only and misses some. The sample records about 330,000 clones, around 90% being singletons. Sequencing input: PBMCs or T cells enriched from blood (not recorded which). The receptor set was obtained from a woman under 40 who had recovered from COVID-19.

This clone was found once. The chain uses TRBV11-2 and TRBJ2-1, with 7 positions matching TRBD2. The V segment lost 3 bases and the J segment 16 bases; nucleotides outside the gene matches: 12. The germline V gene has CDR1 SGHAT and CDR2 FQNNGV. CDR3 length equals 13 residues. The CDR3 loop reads CASSFGGGVGNFF. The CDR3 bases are TGTGCCAGCAGCTTTGGGGGAGGGGTGGGGAATTTCTTC.

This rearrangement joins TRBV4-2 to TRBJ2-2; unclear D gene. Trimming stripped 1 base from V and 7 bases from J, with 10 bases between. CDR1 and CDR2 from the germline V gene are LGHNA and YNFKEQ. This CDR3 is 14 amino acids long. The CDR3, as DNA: TGTGCCAGCAGCCAAGGGGCCACGCGCGGGGAGCTGTTTTTT. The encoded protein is CASSQGATRGELFF.

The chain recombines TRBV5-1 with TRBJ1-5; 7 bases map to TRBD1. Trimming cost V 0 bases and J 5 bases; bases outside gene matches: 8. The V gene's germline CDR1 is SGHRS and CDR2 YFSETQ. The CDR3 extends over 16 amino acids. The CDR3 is CASSLEGTDIYQPQHF. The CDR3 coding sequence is TGCGCCAGCAGCTTGGAGGGGACAGACATATATCAGCCCCAGCATTTT.

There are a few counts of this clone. DNA for the CDR3: TGTGCCAGCAGCGTGGACTACGGTGAAGCTTTCTTT. Translating gives CASSVDYGEAFF. The J gene is TRBJ1-1, the V gene TRBV9; the D is unclear. The CDR3 is made up of 12 amino acids. The V gene lost 2 bases and the J gene lost 7 bases, with 9 bases spanning the gap. Germline loops: CDR1 SGDLS, CDR2 YYNGEE.

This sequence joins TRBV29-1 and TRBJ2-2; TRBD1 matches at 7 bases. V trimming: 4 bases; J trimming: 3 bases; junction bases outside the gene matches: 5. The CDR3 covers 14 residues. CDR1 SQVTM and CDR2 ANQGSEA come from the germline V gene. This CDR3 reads CSVGQGGYTGELFF. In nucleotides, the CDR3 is TGCAGCGTTGGTCAAGGGGGCTACACCGGGGAGCTGTTTTTT.